This T cell receptor (beta chain) was profiled in a study of quantifying T cell responses using KT2 cells. Turning to the study itself: TCR alpha and beta constant-region primers primed reverse transcription of RNA. The second PCR was a qPCR stopped at a predetermined fluorescence threshold.

Each cDNA got a UMI-containing oligo ligated at its 3' end. The first PCR ran roughly 4 cycles with an equimolar RC1.1 and RC1.2 beta primer mix. TCRdb processed the UMI-ligation and nested PCR reads anew with MiXCR; each CDR3 protein has one entry. Of tens of thousands of distinct CDR3 sequences listed, 7.3% are singletons. This clonotype has only a few counts. Its antigen is undetermined. Broader study findings: KT2 sequence counts showed saturation when very many KT2 cells were spiked in.

Unfractionated PBMC were spiked with known numbers of KT2 clone cells. V shed 2 bases and J shed 8 bases, with 12 bases lying between them. The CDR3 runs to 14 residues. The clonotype originates from a human donor. The specimen was PBMCs spiked with cells of the T cell clone KT2. This chain joins TRBV12-3 or TRBV12-4 and TRBJ1-4, with D uncertain. Here the CDR3 reads CASSLPREEEKLFF. Here the CDR3 DNA reads TGTGCCAGCAGTTTACCCCGGGAGGAAGAAAAACTGTTTTTT.